The source of this TCR beta chain is a study of OX40 agonist ivuxolimab in advanced cancers. Notes on the research overall: The costimulatory receptor OX40 (CD134) was targeted by ivuxolimab, a fully human IgG2 agonistic monoclonal antibody. Partial responses were achieved by three dose-escalation patients, of whom one had hepatocellular carcinoma and two had cutaneous melanoma. Of the roughly 54 patients in dose escalation, approximately 20 had hepatocellular carcinoma, some 15 had melanoma, 9 had renal cell carcinoma and 9 had head and neck cancer. In the dose-escalation cohort, 82.7% of patients were male, and the mean age was around 60 years, with a range of about 20 to 90. Prior anti-PD-1, anti-PD-L1 or anti-CTLA-4 therapy was permitted, and 30% to 45% of dose-escalation patients had received checkpoint inhibitors. Intravenous ivuxolimab was administered to patients every 2 weeks at six dose levels: 0.01, 0.1, 0.3, 1.5, 3 and 10 mg/kg. The paper describes the monotherapy dose-escalation part (N ≈ 52 patients) of the phase I trial of ivuxolimab. The point of sequencing TCRbeta in the periphery was to test whether ivuxolimab changed TCR sequence diversity and drove clonal T-cell expansion.

What the authors observed across the whole study: After ivuxolimab, expanded clones were on average more numerous among CD8+ T cells than among CD4+ T cells. Which antigens the clonally expanded peripheral T cells were specific for was not determined. Low levels of normalized T-cell clonal expansion were also seen in some nonresponding patients. In the 0.1-3.0 mg/kg groups, partial responders were among the patients with the lowest normalized peripheral clonal expansion, particularly in CD8+ T cells. At doses of 0.1 to 3.0 mg/kg, clonal expansion of both CD4+ and CD8+ T cells in blood was seen between baseline and week 6.

With regard to this clone: No cognate antigen has been identified for it. The record has no base qualities; no much larger clone is one base away.

Patients with autoimmune disease history or receiving systemic immunosuppression were excluded from the trial. Peripheral blood for TCR sequencing was collected from all dose cohorts at baseline, on cycle 4 day 1, and on cycle 7 day 1. Samples were obtained from an open-label, multicenter, first-in-human phase I dose-escalation trial of ivuxolimab. Adults with locally advanced or metastatic head and neck squamous cell, hepatocellular, melanoma or renal cell carcinoma were enrolled in the trial. CD4+ and CD8+ T cells were sorted separately from peripheral blood before TCR sequencing. According to the germline V gene, CDR1 reads LGHNA and CDR2 reads YNFKEQ. Trimming at the junction amounts to 4 bases on V and 3 bases on J, and the germline ends lie 16 bases apart. From cysteine to phenylalanine, the CDR3 is 15 amino acids long. Only the CDR3 DNA is retained, 45 bases long and in frame from the first base.

Genomic DNA was isolated from the sorted cells so that the TCRbeta CDR3 region could be sequenced. The immunoSEQ Assay was used to sequence the TCRbeta CDR3 regions. As stored in TCRdb, this immuneACCESS dataset retains in-frame rearrangements with V and J assigned. A fraction of the clones does not appear; measured against another copy, unresolved V genes explain less than half of the discrepancy, and the remainder lacks a known reason. This sample gives some 77,000 clones in total; roughly 84% of them show up just once. Jointly, the top ten make up 6.2% of the sample. The V and J genes are TRBV4-2 and TRBJ2-7; the D element could tentatively be TRBD1 or TRBD2, as 5 bases agree for each. The source was CD4+ or CD8+ T cells sorted from blood, collected in a trial of the OX40 agonist ivuxolimab. This sequence was found in an adult with an advanced solid tumor such as melanoma, head and neck, liver or kidney cancer. CDR3 region: CASSPSRDPNYEQYF. The nucleotide sequence reads TGTGCCAGCAGCCCCTCCCGGGACCCCAACTACGAGCAGTACTTC.